This TCR beta chain was sequenced for a study of shared clonotypes between healthy human individuals (TCRdb year 2020). Context from the whole study: A few men and a couple of women, aged 18 to 49 years, made up the cohort. To increase sequencing depth and limit assay-specific biases, different laboratories used diverse techniques to prepare libraries and sequence TCR repertoires. To estimate repertoire size and how much clonotype sharing occurs between individuals, the study deeply sequenced the blood TCR repertoires of about five healthy adults. For each donor, CD4 naive and CD4 memory were each run on three plates, CD8 naive on two plates, and CD8 memory on one plate. Between about 0.8 and 9.5 billion PBMCs per donor were obtained by leukapheresis.

TCR CDR3 regions were amplified from genomic DNA by multiplex PCR using the deep immunoSEQ assay. For each cell subset, the extracted genomic DNA was distributed evenly across all wells of several immunoSEQ 96-well plates, and each plate served as one replicate. For sorted subsets, each replicate PCR was loaded with 200 ng genomic DNA, equivalent to 30,000 or so T cell genomes. Purified libraries were measured with a Qubit 3.0 fluorometer, size-checked on a Bioanalyzer 2100, and measured again with the KAPA Library Quantification kit. Every immunoSEQ 96-well plate was sequenced on a separate single-read 150-cycle Illumina NextSeq 550 flow cell. From the authors' description of their analysis: The immunoSEQ output contained only junctional sequences without quality scores, so filtering could not match that applied to full-length reads. To assign V/J genes and CDR3, sequences were annotated using PyIR, a Python wrapper for IgBLAST v1.9, with IMGT germline references. Reads were filtered out if the reads had weak V/J assignments (E-value above 1e-6), no CDR3, stop codons, out-of-frame junctions, or ambiguous translated residues. V3J clonotypes were defined by identical inferred V gene, J gene, and CDR3 amino acid sequence. To compute the percentage overlap between repertoires, the number of shared unique clonotypes was divided by the size of the smaller repertoire. Three approaches were used to assess repertoire richness: RTK rarefaction, the Chao1 estimator, and Recon v2.1 estimates of unobserved clonotypes. For all TCRbeta clonotypes obtained by the gDNA method from four donors, generation probabilities were computed with OLGA. Imported from immuneACCESS, the table was reduced by TCRdb to in-frame sequences with V and J called. These copies leave out some clones; in studies compared against another copy, an unresolved V gene accounts for under half, and the cause of the remainder is not known. Clone size and V and J calls were adopted from that table, with D and trimming inferred from the DNA. The sample records about 320,000 clones, about nine tenths of which are singletons. The ten largest make up 16% of the sample.

Concerning this clone: Its antigen is not yet known. It has no much larger one-base neighbor in the sample; base qualities were not kept. The sample contains more than one DNA sequence encoding this CDR3.

From the germline V gene (reference sequence), CDR1 is SEHNR and CDR2 is FQNEAQ. The trim is 1 base for V and 7 bases for J, with a gap of 8 bases between the germline ends. The CDR3 has 12 amino acids, counting the end cysteine and phenylalanine. This entry keeps only the CDR3 DNA: 36 bases, framed from base 1. Paper-wide results and their limitations: The small number of donors limited the genetic and exposure-history diversity represented. Incomplete sequencing was indicated by rarefaction of sorted-subset datasets, despite the large sequencing depth. Larger estimated clonotype richness was generally found for naive subsets than for memory subsets. About 5% of naive CD4, roughly 3.5% of naive CD8, approximately 2% of memory CD4, and 0.35% to 0.5% of memory CD8 clonotypes were shared across several donors. Pairwise subsampling indicated that sequencing depth was expected to affect the degree of clonotype sharing among donors. Clonotypes shared by all four sorted-subset donors showed higher generation probabilities than non-shared clonotypes. Sampling was restricted to blood, and TCR repertoires in tissues likely differ from the TCR repertoires found in blood.

The donors were healthy, HIV-negative adults with no recently reported acute infections or vaccinations. Only Caucasian adults living in Nashville, Tennessee, USA were represented among the donors. CD8 memory samples consisted of magnetically selected CD45RO+ cells combined with CCR7-negative CD45RA+ effector memory (TemRA) cells. Blood was collected by leukapheresis, and PBMCs were isolated by Ficoll-Histopaque density gradient centrifugation and then cryopreserved in liquid nitrogen vapor phase. Analytical flow cytometry was used to check the purity and quantity of every magnetically sorted T cell population. Genomic DNA was isolated from each sorted fraction and quantified by UV absorbance on a Nanodrop 2000c.

This receptor was identified in a man younger than 35 in good health. The receptor chain draws on TRBV7-9 and TRBJ2-7; there is no confident call for the D gene. Sequencing was carried out using memory CD8+ T cells sorted from blood. Reading the label with the study, this specimen's cell subset or site is: CD45RO+ cells pooled with CCR7-negative TemRA cells. The CDR3: CASSLEGWEQYF. The nucleotides read TGTGCCAGCAGCTTAGAGGGTTGGGAGCAGTACTTC. The variable domain in full, with residues beyond the CDR3 obtained from the reference TRBV7-9 and TRBJ2-7 genes, is DTGVSQNPRHKITKRGQNVTFRCDPISEHNRLYWYRQTLGQGPEFLTYFQNEAQLEKSRLLSDRFSAERPKGSFSTLEIQRTEQGDSAMYLCASSLEGWEQYFGPGTRLTVT.